The T cell receptor (beta chain) under discussion was sequenced for a study of CD8 T cells in ankylosing spondylitis. V lost 6 bases and J 1 base, leaving 10 bases between the germline ends. The length of the CDR3 is 13 residues. The study, taken as a whole, reports: Significant enrichment of disease-linked clones was reported in matched ankylosing spondylitis synovial fluid. Previously reported in reactive arthritis synovial fluid and blood were some of the motif variants. What appeared characteristic of ankylosing spondylitis blood was a TCR beta motif of under 10 highly homologous variants.

Each TCR beta library was made by quantitative 5'-RACE that incorporated molecular barcodes. TCRdb reanalysed the 5' RACE reads using MiXCR and keeps one entry per CDR3 protein. The top ten clones hold less than 0.65% of a sample with 700,000 to 850,000 distinct CDR3 sequences, around 11% of them seen once. This clonotype has a count of ten or more. As yet, its antigen is unknown. Sequenced: blood, either unsorted or a sorted T cell fraction (not recorded which). This TCR came from a male donor with ankylosing spondylitis. V gene TRBV12-3 or TRBV12-4 combines with J gene TRBJ2-7; either TRBD1 or TRBD2 may supply D (5 bases each). CDR3 DNA: TGTGCCAGCAGGGGACGTCGGTCCTACGAGCAGTACTTC. Its translation: CASRGRRSYEQYF.